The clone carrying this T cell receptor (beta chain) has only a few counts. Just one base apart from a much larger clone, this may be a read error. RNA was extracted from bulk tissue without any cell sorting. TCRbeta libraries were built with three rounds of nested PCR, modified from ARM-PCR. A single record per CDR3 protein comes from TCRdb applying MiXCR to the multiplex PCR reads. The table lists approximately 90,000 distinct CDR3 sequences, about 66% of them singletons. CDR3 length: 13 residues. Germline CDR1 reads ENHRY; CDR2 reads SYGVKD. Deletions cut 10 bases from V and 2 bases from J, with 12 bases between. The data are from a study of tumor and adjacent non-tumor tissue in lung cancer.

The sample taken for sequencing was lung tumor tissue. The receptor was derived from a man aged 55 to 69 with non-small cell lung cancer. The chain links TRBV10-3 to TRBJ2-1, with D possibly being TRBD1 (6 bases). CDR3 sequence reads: CATMDSPYNEQFF. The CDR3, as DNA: TGTGCCACCATGGACAGCCCCTACAATGAGCAGTTCTTC.